The T cell receptor beta chain under discussion was sequenced for a study of PD-1 blockade in classical Hodgkin lymphoma. Clones were sequenced by immunoSEQ multiplex PCR, and TCRdb holds only the in-frame ones, with some missing. In the table there are roughly 62,000 clones, approximately 88% of which are singletons. V lost 6 bases, J lost 4 bases, and 21 bases lay in between. The CDR3 runs to 16 residues. Germline CDR1 reads MNHEY; CDR2 reads SMNVEV (reference sequence). Study-level findings and limits: Later analyses included only patients treated at least 1 year post-ASCT. The baseline diversity of complete responders showed similarity to that of newly diagnosed patients. Whereas CD4+ TCR diversity had risen significantly by C4D1, CD8+ TCR diversity had not.

Every single patient, without exception, relapsed after autologous stem cell transplantation, and brentuximab vedotin exposure varied. When best responses were assessed, they were complete response, partial response or progressive disease. A note on this clone: Its antigen is as yet unknown.

The sequencing here drew on peripheral blood mononuclear cells (PBMCs), taken at baseline. The rearrangement uses TRBV27 and TRBJ1-1; D unclear. The TCR comes from a human donor with classical Hodgkin lymphoma. CDR3: CASRSSEVITSTEAFF. The CDR3 DNA is TGTGCCAGCAGATCATCCGAAGTAATTACGAGCACTGAAGCTTTCTTT.